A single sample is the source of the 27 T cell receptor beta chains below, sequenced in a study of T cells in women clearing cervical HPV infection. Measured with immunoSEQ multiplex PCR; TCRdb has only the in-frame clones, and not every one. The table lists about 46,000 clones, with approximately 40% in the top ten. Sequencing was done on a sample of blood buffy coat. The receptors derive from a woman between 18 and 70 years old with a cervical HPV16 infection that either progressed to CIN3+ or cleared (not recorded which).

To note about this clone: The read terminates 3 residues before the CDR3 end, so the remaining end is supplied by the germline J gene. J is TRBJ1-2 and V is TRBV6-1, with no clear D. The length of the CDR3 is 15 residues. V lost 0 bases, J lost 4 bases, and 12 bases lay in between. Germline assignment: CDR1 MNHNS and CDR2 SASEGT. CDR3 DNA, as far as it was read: TGTGCCAGCAGTGAAGCTGAAGGGCCGATCTATGGC. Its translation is CASSEAEGPIYG. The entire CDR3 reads CASSEAEGPIYGYTF.

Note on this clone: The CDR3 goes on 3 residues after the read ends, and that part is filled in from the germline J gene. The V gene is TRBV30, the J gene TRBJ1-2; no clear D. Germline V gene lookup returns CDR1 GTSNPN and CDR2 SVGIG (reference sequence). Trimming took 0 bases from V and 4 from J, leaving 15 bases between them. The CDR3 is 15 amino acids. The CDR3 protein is CAWSVTQSGGYGYTF. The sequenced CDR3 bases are TGTGCCTGGAGTGTAACGCAGTCGGGTGGCTATGGC.

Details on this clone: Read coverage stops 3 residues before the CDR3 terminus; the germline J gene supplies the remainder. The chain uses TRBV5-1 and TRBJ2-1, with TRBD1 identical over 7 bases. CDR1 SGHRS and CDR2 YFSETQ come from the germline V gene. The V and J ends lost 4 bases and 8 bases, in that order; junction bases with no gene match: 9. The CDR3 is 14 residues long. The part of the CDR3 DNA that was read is TGCGCCAGCAGCCCAGGTACAGGGGTGGATGAG. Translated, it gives CASSPGTGVDE. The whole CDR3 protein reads CASSPGTGVDEQFF.

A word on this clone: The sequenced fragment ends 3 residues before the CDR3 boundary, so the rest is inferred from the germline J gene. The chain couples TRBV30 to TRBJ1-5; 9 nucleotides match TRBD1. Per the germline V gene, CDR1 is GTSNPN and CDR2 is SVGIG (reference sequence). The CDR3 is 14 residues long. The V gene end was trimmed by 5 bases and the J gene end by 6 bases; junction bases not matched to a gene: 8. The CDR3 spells CAWCPGQGFQPQHF. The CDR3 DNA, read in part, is TGTGCCTGGTGTCCGGGACAGGGATTTCAGCCC.

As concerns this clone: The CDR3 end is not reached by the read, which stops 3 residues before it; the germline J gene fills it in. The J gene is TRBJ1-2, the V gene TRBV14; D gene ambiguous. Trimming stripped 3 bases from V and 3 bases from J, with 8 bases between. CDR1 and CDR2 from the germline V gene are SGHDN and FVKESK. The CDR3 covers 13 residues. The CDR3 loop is CASSHGLDYGYTF. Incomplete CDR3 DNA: TGTGCCAGCAGCCACGGACTGGACTATGGC.

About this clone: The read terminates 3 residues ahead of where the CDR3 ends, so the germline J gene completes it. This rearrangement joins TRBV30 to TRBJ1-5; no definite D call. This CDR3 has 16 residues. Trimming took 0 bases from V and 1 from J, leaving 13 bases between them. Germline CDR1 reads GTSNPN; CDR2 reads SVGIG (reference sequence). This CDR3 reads CAWSVYSYASNQPQHF. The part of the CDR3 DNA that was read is TGTGCCTGGAGTGTATATTCTTACGCGAGCAATCAGCCC. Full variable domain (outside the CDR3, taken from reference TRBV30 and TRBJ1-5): SQTIHQWPATLVQPVGSPLSLECTVEGTSNPNLYWYRQAAGRGLQLLFYSVGIGQISSEVPQNLSASRPQDRQFILSSKKLLLSDSGFYLCAWSVYSYASNQPQHFGDGTRLSIL.

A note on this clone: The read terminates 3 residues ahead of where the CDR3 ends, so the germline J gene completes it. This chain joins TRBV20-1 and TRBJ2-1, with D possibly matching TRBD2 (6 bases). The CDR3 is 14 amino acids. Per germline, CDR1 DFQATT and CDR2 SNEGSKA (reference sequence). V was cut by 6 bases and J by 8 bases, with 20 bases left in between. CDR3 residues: CSANSGTLEDEQFF. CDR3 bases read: TGCAGTGCAAACTCCGGGACTTTAGAGGATGAG.

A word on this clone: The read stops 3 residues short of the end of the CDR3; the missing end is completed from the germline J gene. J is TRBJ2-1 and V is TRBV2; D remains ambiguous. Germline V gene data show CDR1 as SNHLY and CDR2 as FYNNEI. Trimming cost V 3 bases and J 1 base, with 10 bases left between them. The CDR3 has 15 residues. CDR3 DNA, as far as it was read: TGTGCCAGCAGTGACCGCGGAAAGTCCTACAATGAG. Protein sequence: CASSDRGKSYNE. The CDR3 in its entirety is CASSDRGKSYNEQFF.

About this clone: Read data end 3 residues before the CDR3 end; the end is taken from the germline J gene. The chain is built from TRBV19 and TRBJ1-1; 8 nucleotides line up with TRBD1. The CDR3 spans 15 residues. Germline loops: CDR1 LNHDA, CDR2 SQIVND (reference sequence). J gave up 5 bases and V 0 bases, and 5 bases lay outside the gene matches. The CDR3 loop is CASSIDDRGRTEAFF. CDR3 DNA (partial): TGTGCCAGTAGTATAGATGACAGGGGACGTACTGAA.

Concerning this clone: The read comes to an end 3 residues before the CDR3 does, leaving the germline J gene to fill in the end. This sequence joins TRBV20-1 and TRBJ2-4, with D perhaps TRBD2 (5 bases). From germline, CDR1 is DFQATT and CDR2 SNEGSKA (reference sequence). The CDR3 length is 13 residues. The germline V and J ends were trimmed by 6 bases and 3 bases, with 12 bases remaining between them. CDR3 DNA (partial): TGCAGTGCATTGGAGGCGGGCAAAAACATT. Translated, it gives CSALEAGKNI. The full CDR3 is CSALEAGKNIQYF.

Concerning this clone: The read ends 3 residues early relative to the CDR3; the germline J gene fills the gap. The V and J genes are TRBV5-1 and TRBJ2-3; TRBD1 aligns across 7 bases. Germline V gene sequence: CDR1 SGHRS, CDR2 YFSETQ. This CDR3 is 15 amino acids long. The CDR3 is CASSLHRGSQETQYF. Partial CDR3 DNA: TGCGCCAGCAGCCTACACAGGGGCTCCCAAGAGACG. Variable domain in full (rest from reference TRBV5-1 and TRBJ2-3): KAGVTQTPRYLIKTRGQQVTLSCSPISGHRSVSWYQQTPGQGLQFLFEYFSETQRNKGNFPGRFSGRQFSNSRSEMNVSTLELGDSALYLCASSLHRGSQETQYFGPGTRLTVL.

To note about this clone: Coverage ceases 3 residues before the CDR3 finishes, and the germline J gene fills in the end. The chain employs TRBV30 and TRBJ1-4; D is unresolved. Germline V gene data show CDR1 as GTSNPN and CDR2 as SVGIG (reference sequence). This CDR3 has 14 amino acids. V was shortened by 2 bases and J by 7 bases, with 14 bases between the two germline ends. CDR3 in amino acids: CAWSLWSGGEKLFF. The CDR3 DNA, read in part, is TGTGCCTGGAGTCTGTGGTCCGGTGGTGAAAAA.

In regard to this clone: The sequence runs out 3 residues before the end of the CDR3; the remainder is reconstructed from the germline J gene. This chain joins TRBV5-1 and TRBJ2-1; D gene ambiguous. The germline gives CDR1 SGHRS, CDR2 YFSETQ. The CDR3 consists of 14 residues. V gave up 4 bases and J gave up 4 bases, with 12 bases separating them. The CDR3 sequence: CASSATPPYNEQFF. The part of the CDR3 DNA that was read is TGCGCCAGCAGCGCGACTCCACCTTACAATGAG.

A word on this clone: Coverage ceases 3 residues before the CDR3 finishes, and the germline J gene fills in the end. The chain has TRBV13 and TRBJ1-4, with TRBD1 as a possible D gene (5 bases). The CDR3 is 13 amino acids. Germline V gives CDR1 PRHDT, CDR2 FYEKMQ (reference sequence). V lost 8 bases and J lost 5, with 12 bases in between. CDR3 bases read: TGTGCCAGCTCAGGGCTGGTAAATGAAAAA. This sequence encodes CASSGLVNEK. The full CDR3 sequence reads CASSGLVNEKLFF.

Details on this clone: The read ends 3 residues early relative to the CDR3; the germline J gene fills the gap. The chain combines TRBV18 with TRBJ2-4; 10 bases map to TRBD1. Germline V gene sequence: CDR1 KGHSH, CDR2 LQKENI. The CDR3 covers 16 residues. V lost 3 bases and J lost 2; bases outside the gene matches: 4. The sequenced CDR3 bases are TGTGCCAGCTCACCGGGGACAGGGGCAACCAAAAACATT. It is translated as CASSPGTGATKNI. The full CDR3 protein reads CASSPGTGATKNIQYF.

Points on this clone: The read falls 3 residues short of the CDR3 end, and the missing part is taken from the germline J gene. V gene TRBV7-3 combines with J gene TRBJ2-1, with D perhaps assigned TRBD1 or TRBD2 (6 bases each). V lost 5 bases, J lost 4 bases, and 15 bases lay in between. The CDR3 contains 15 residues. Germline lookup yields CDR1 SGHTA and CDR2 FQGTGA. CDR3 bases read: TGTGCCAGCAGCGCCTGGGGCGGGACATACAATGAG. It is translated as CASSAWGGTYNE. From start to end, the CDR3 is CASSAWGGTYNEQFF. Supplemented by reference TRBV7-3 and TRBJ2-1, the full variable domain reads GAGVSQTPSNKVTEKGKYVELRCDPISGHTALYWYRQSLGQGPEFLIYFQGTGAADDSGLPNDRFFAVRPEGSVSTLKIQRTERGDSAVYLCASSAWGGTYNEQFFGPGTRLTVL.

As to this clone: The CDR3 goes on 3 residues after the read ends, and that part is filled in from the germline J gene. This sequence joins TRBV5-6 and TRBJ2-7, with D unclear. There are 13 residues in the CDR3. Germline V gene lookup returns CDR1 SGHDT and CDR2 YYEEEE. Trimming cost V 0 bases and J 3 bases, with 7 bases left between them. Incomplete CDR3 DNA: TGTGCCAGCAGCTTGGTCCCAGACTACGAG. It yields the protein CASSLVPDYE. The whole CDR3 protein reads CASSLVPDYEQYF.

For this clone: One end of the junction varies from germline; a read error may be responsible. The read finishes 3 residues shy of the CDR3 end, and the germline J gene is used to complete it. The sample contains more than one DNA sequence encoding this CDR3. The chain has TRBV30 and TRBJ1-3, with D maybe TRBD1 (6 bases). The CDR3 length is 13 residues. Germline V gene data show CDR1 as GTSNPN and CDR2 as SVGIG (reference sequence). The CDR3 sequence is CAWLPGAGNTIYF. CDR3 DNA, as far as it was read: TGTGCCTGGTTGCCAGGGGCTGGAAACACG.

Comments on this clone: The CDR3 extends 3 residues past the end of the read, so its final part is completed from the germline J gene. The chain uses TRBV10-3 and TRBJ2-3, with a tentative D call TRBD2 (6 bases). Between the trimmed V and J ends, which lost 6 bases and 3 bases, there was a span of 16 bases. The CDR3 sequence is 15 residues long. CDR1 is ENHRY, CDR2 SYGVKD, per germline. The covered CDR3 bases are TGTGCCATCAGGAGCGGGCAGCGGAGAACAGATACG. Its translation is CAIRSGQRRTDT. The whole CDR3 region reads CAIRSGQRRTDTQYF.

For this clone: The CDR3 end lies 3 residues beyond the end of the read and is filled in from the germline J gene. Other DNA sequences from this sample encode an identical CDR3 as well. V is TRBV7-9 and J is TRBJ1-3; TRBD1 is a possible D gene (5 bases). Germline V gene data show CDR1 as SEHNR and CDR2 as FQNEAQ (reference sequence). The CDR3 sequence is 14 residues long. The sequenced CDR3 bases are TGTGCCAGCAGCTTAGACCAGGGAGGGAGCGCA. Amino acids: CASSLDQGGSA. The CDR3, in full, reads CASSLDQGGSAIYF.

CDR3 region: CASSIETGPKSEAFF. CDR3 bases read: TGTGCCAGTAGTATAGAGACAGGGCCTAAATCTGAA. The chain employs TRBV19 and TRBJ1-1; 7 bases line up with TRBD1. The DNA ends 3 residues before the CDR3 does, and the rest of the CDR3 is filled in from the germline J gene. Unmatched junction bases numbered 7, after V lost 0 bases and J lost 6 bases. There are 15 residues in the CDR3. Germline V gene lookup returns CDR1 LNHDA and CDR2 SQIVND (reference sequence). Based on the CDR3 plus reference TRBV19 and TRBJ1-1, the full variable domain is DGGITQSPKYLFRKEGQNVTLSCEQNLNHDAMYWYRQDPGQGLRLIYYSQIVNDFQKGDIAEGYSVSREKKESFPLTVTSAQKNPTAFYLCASSIETGPKSEAFFGQGTRLTVV.

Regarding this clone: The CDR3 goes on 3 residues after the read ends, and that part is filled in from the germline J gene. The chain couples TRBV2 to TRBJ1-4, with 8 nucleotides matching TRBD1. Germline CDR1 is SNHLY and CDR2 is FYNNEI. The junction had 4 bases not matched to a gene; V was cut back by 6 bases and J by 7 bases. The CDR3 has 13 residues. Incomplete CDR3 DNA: TGTGCCAGCAGGGTGGACAGGGCTGAAAAA. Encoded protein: CASRVDRAEK. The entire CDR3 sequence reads CASRVDRAEKLFF.

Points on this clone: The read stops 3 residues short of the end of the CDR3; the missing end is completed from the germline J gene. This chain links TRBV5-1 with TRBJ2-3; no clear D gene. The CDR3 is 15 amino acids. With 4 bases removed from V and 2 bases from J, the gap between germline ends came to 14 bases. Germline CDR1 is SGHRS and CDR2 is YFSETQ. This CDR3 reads CASSPSDFPTDTQYF. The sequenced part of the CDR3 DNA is TGCGCCAGCAGCCCCTCAGACTTCCCCACAGATACG.

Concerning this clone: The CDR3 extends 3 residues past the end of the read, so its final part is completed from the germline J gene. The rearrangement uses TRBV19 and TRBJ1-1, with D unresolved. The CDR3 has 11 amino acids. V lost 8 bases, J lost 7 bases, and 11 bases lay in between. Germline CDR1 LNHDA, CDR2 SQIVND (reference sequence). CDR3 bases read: TGTGCCAGTGCGGAGCCGTATGAA. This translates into CASAEPYE. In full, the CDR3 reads CASAEPYEAFF.

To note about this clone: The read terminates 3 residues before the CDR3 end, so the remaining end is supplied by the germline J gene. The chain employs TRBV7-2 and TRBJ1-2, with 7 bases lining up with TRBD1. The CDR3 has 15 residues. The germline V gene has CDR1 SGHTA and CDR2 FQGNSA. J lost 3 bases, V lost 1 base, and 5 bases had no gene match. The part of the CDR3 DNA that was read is TGTGCCAGCAGCTTAGTTCAGACAGGGCACTATGGC. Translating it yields CASSLVQTGHYG. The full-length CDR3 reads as CASSLVQTGHYGYTF.

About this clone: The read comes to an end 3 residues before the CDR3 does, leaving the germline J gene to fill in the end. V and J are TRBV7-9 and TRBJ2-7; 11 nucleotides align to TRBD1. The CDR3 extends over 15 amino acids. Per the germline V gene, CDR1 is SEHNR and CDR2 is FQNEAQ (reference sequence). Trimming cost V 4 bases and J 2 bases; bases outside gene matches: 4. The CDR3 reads CASSWGTGGTYEQYF. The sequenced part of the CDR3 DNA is TGTGCCAGCAGCTGGGGGACAGGGGGAACCTACGAG.

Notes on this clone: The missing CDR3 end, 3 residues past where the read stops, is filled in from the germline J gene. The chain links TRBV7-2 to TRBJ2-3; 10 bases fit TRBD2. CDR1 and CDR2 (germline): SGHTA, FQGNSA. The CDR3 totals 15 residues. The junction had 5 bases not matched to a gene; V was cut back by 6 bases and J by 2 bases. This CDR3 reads CASSSSGGSTDTQYF. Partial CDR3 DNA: TGTGCCAGCAGTTCTAGCGGGGGATCCACAGATACG.